This T cell receptor (beta chain) was profiled in a study of blood T cell repertoires in COVID-19. At the level of the study: Collection of acute and convalescent COVID-19 samples took place in the United States, Italy and Spain. PBMCs, B-cell-depleted T cells, or T cells provided the cDNA or gDNA that made up the material.

J gave up 7 bases and V 5 bases, and 3 bases lay outside the gene matches. Germline V gene data show CDR1 as MNHEY and CDR2 as SVGAGI. The CDR3 contains 14 residues. Original handling: Amplified reference gene primers provided the basis for estimating nucleated cell counts. Produced via immunoSEQ multiplex PCR; TCRdb's table is partial and in-frame only. The DNA gave D and trimming, while V, J and clone size come from that table. The data contain roughly 80,000 clones, around 80% of them singletons. J is TRBJ1-6 and V is TRBV6-5; 9 bases line up with TRBD1. Sequences were obtained from peripheral blood. The sequence derives from an elderly man with acute or convalescent COVID-19. CDR3 in DNA: TGTGCCAGCAGTCTGGGGACAGGGAATTCACCCCTCCACTTT. Its protein product is CASSLGTGNSPLHF.